Each of the 27 T cell receptor beta chains below was sequenced from the same sample in a study of cytomegalovirus exposure and HLA in healthy donors (dated by TCRdb to 2017 to 2019). The library was generated by the immunoSEQ multiplex PCR assay. A mixture of 60 forward primers for TCR Vbeta segments and 13 reverse primers for TCR Jbeta segments was used in the multiplex PCR. Sourced from immuneACCESS, this table was stored by TCRdb with only in-frame sequences that have V and J called. A share of the clones is absent; for the studies checked, an unresolved V gene accounts for under half, and the remainder has no known explanation. Within this sample are some 150,000 clones, with around four fifths of them counted one time only. The ten top clones hold roughly 1.3% of the sample. What was sequenced was PBMCs. The receptors here all came from a woman aged 45-59 years in good health and CMV-seronegative.

The rearrangement links TRBV28 to TRBJ2-7; tentatively, D is TRBD1 (5 bases). The V and J ends lost 5 bases and 1 base respectively, with 9 bases between them. The CDR3 is made up of 13 amino acids. CDR1 and CDR2 (germline): MDHEN, SYDVKM. The chain's CDR3 is CASSRQSSYEQYF. Written as DNA, the CDR3 is TGTGCCAGCAGTCGACAGAGTTCCTACGAGCAGTACTTC.

The V call is TRBV18, the J call TRBJ1-1; 11 bases are a match to TRBD1. The CDR3 is 15 amino acids. CDR1 and CDR2 (germline): KGHSH, LQKENI. With V trimmed by 8 bases and J by 6 bases, 11 bases remained unmatched. The CDR3 spells CASLRTGGANAEAFF. CDR3 bases: TGTGCCAGCCTCCGGACAGGGGGCGCGAATGCTGAAGCTTTCTTT.

The V gene is TRBV27, the J gene TRBJ2-1; 8 bases map to TRBD1. Germline V gene data show CDR1 as MNHEY and CDR2 as SMNVEV (reference sequence). The CDR3 is made up of 16 amino acids. Losses at the gene ends were 4 bases for V and 8 bases for J; bases not matched to a gene: 13. The CDR3 region is CASSSQGWQGADEQFF. CDR3 nucleotide sequence: TGTGCCAGCAGTTCCCAAGGTTGGCAGGGGGCTGATGAGCAGTTCTTC.

This clone showed up just once. CDR3 in amino acids: CASSLLDRVENEQFF. Here the CDR3 DNA reads TGCGCCAGCAGCTTATTGGACAGGGTGGAGAATGAGCAGTTCTTC. The chain recombines TRBV5-1 with TRBJ2-1; TRBD1 agrees at 8 bases. V lost 2 bases to trimming and J lost 7 bases; unmatched junction nucleotides: 8. CDR3 length: 15 amino acids. CDR1 is SGHRS, CDR2 YFSETQ, per germline.

The rearrangement uses TRBV19 and TRBJ2-1, with TRBD2 as a possible D gene (6 bases). Germline-derived CDR1 and CDR2 are LNHDA and SQIVND (reference sequence). The CDR3 is 15 amino acids. V was cut by 3 bases and J by 5 bases, with 14 bases left in between. The CDR3 here is CASSITAGLNNEQFF. DNA for the CDR3: TGTGCCAGTAGTATTACGGCGGGACTTAACAATGAGCAGTTCTTC.

The chain employs TRBV27 and TRBJ2-7; 7 positions match TRBD1. V lost 4 bases to trimming and J lost 2 bases; unmatched junction nucleotides: 11. Germline CDR1 reads MNHEY; CDR2 reads SMNVEV (reference sequence). The CDR3 totals 16 residues. The CDR3 protein is CASSSSRGSLTYEQYF. In nucleotides, the CDR3 is TGTGCCAGCAGTTCGAGCAGGGGGTCCCTCACCTACGAGCAGTACTTC.

The table lists this clone with a count of one. The chain carries TRBV19 and TRBJ2-3, with D possibly being TRBD2 (6 bases). The germline gives CDR1 LNHDA, CDR2 SQIVND (reference sequence). The CDR3 is made up of 17 amino acids. The ends were cut back, 0 bases at V and 4 bases at J, with 17 bases in the middle. CDR3 loop: CASSIDPEASEADTQYF. The CDR3 nucleotides are TGTGCCAGTAGTATAGATCCCGAGGCTAGCGAGGCAGATACGCAGTATTTT.

The chain uses TRBV5-6 and TRBJ2-5, with TRBD1 matching 7 bases. Germline CDR1 reads SGHDT; CDR2 reads YYEEEE. The CDR3 consists of 13 residues. With 5 bases clipped from V and 2 bases from J, the junction kept 3 bases outside the gene matches. In DNA, the CDR3 is TGTGCCAGCAGGCCGACAGGGCAAGAGACCCAGTACTTC. It codes for CASRPTGQETQYF.

The J gene is TRBJ2-7, the V gene TRBV5-1; D not resolved. V was shortened by 3 bases and J by 1 base, with 14 bases between the two germline ends. The germline V gene has CDR1 SGHRS and CDR2 YFSETQ. The CDR3 runs to 15 residues. As DNA, the CDR3 is TGCGCCAGCAGCTCCCGGGTCGCCTCATCCTACGAGCAGTACTTC. Translated: CASSSRVASSYEQYF.

This clone was counted between two and nine times. J is TRBJ2-6 and V is TRBV4-1, with no clear D. This CDR3 region has 17 residues. Germline assignment: CDR1 MGHRA and CDR2 YSYEKL. Deletions cut 3 bases from V and 0 bases from J, with 12 bases between. The CDR3: CASSHASEASGANVLTF. The CDR3 DNA is TGCGCCAGCAGCCACGCCAGTGAGGCCTCTGGGGCCAACGTCCTGACTTTC.

This clone appeared a single time. The chain recombines TRBV7-2 with TRBJ1-6; 8 bases fit TRBD1. There are 16 residues in the CDR3. CDR1 SGHTA and CDR2 FQGNSA come from the germline V gene. Trimming at V came to 2 bases and at J to 10 bases, leaving 10 bases not matched to a gene. CDR3 sequence reads: CASSLMAGGPGSPLHF. CDR3 bases: TGTGCCAGCAGCTTAATGGCAGGGGGCCCGGGATCACCCCTCCACTTT.

CDR3 coding DNA: TGTGCCAGCAGCTCGCCCTTAGCGGGAGGAGCCACAGATACGCAGTATTTT. Its translation is CASSSPLAGGATDTQYF. The chain employs TRBV7-9 and TRBJ2-3; 10 bases match TRBD2. The CDR3 runs to 17 residues. The junction had 9 bases not matched to a gene; V was cut back by 4 bases and J by 2 bases. The germline V gene has CDR1 SEHNR and CDR2 FQNEAQ (reference sequence).

The J gene is TRBJ1-1, the V gene TRBV4-3; D is unresolved. Germline V gene lookup returns CDR1 LGHNA and CDR2 YSLEER. V was shortened by 3 bases and J by 1 base, with 6 bases between the two germline ends. This CDR3 is 13 amino acids long. The CDR3 DNA reads TGCGCCAGCAGCCAGTCTAGGAACACTGAAGCTTTCTTT. Its protein is CASSQSRNTEAFF.

This clone has a handful of counts. The chain couples TRBV7-8 to TRBJ2-7; D is undetermined. V shed 2 bases and J shed 1 base, with 9 bases lying between them. The CDR3 runs to 14 residues. The germline V gene has CDR1 SGHVS and CDR2 FQNEAQ. The CDR3 bases are TGTGCCAGCAGCTTATTTTCCGAGTCCTACGAGCAGTACTTC. It codes for CASSLFSESYEQYF.

This chain joins TRBV7-2 and TRBJ2-1, with D perhaps matching TRBD1 (6 bases). Per the germline V gene, CDR1 is SGHTA and CDR2 is FQGNSA. V was clipped by 2 bases and J by 4 bases, with 9 bases between them. This CDR3 region has 14 residues. This CDR3 reads CASSLLGAYNEQFF. Written as DNA, the CDR3 is TGTGCCAGCAGCTTACTGGGGGCGTACAATGAGCAGTTCTTC. The entire variable domain, with the rest obtained from reference TRBV7-2 and TRBJ2-1, is as follows: GAGVSQSPSNKVTEKGKDVELRCDPISGHTALYWYRQSLGQGLEFLIYFQGNSAPDKSGLPSDRFSAERTGGSVSTLTIQRTQQEDSAVYLCASSLLGAYNEQFFGPGTRLTVL.

V gene TRBV28 combines with J gene TRBJ1-3; no reliable D call. The CDR3 extends over 12 amino acids. The germline V gene encodes CDR1 MDHEN and CDR2 SYDVKM. The ends were cut back, 8 bases at V and 5 bases at J, with 10 bases in the middle. The CDR3 DNA sequence: TGTGCCAGCTGGGCAGGAAGAAACACCATATATTTT. It yields the protein CASWAGRNTIYF.

The rearrangement joins TRBV7-2 to TRBJ1-3; D might be TRBD1 (6 bases). V lost 3 bases to trimming and J lost 6 bases, with 9 bases between them. Per germline, CDR1 SGHTA and CDR2 FQGNSA. The CDR3 contains 13 residues. DNA of the CDR3: TGTGCCAGCAGCTTCAACAGGGAAAACACCATATATTTT. It yields the protein CASSFNRENTIYF.

The chain combines TRBV28 with TRBJ1-5, with D unclear. V lost 5 bases, J lost 3 bases, and 11 bases lay in between. CDR1 is MDHEN, CDR2 SYDVKM, per germline. This CDR3 has 14 residues. DNA of the CDR3: TGTGCCAGCAGTGCCTGGGCAGTCAATCAGCCCCAGCATTTT. Its translation: CASSAWAVNQPQHF.

This chain links TRBV9 with TRBJ2-5; 8 bases map to TRBD1. This CDR3 is 16 amino acids long. Trimming took 0 bases from V and 1 from J; bases not matched to a gene: 5. Germline V gene sequence: CDR1 SGDLS, CDR2 YYNGEE. The CDR3 DNA reads as TGTGCCAGCAGCGTAGTTCTCGGGACAGGCCAAGAGACCCAGTACTTC. This translates into CASSVVLGTGQETQYF.

The genes are TRBV4-2 and TRBJ2-5, with TRBD2 matching 7 bases. CDR1 and CDR2 from the germline V gene are LGHNA and YNFKEQ. This CDR3 comprises 16 residues. J lost 5 bases, V lost 1 base, and 10 bases had no gene match. CDR3 DNA sequence: TGTGCCAGCAGCCAAGTCTCCCAGGCGGGGGTGGAGACCCAGTACTTC. Translated, it gives CASSQVSQAGVETQYF.

The chain employs TRBV30 and TRBJ1-1; possibly TRBD1 for D (6 bases). Deletions cut 2 bases from V and 7 bases from J, with 11 bases between. Germline lookup yields CDR1 GTSNPN and CDR2 SVGIG (reference sequence). This CDR3 spans 12 amino acids. In DNA, the CDR3 is TGTGCCTGGAGTACGCAGGGGCATGAAGCTTTCTTT. It is translated as CAWSTQGHEAFF. The full variable domain, its missing parts supplied by reference TRBV30 and TRBJ1-1, is SQTIHQWPATLVQPVGSPLSLECTVEGTSNPNLYWYRQAAGRGLQLLFYSVGIGQISSEVPQNLSASRPQDRQFILSSKKLLLSDSGFYLCAWSTQGHEAFFGQGTRLTVV.

The V call is TRBV19, the J call TRBJ1-6; D call uncertain. The CDR3 covers 13 residues. CDR1 and CDR2 (germline): LNHDA, SQIVND (reference sequence). With 4 bases removed from V and 9 bases from J, the gap between germline ends came to 10 bases. The CDR3 loop is CASSRGSGSPLHF. CDR3 in DNA: TGTGCCAGTAGTAGAGGGTCGGGTTCACCCCTCCACTTT.

In this sample, this clone turned up a few times. The chain employs TRBV5-4 and TRBJ2-5; D perhaps matches TRBD2 (6 bases). The V gene's germline CDR1 is SGHNT and CDR2 YYREEE (reference sequence). The CDR3 has 13 amino acids. The V end was cut by 3 bases, the J end by 1 base, with 7 bases between. In DNA form, the CDR3 reads TGTGCCAGCAGCTCGGGACTCCAAGAGACCCAGTACTTC. Its protein is CASSSGLQETQYF. The whole variable domain, remainder taken from reference TRBV5-4 and TRBJ2-5, is ETGVTQSPTHLIKTRGQQVTLRCSSQSGHNTVSWYQQALGQGPQFIFQYYREEENGRGNFPPRFSGLQFPNYSSELNVNALELDDSALYLCASSSGLQETQYFGPGTRLLVL.

The gene calls are TRBV4-1 and TRBJ2-3, with TRBD2 matching 8 bases. Trimming removed 1 base from V and 0 bases from J; junction bases left unmatched: 6. This CDR3 is 17 amino acids long. Germline V gene data show CDR1 as MGHRA and CDR2 as YSYEKL. The CDR3 here is CASSQAGAGDSTDTQYF. Here the CDR3 DNA reads TGCGCCAGCAGCCAAGCGGGAGCGGGGGACAGCACAGATACGCAGTATTTT.

The rearrangement uses TRBV5-5 and TRBJ2-7; 7 bases agree with TRBD2. Germline values: CDR1 SGHKS, CDR2 YYEKEE (reference sequence). This CDR3 is 14 amino acids long. V was clipped by 9 bases and J by 2 bases; unmatched bases: 11. The CDR3 DNA sequence: TGTGCCACCCGGGCCAGCGGGGCCCCCTACGAGCAGTACTTC. It translates to CATRASGAPYEQYF. The variable domain in full, with the rest retrieved from reference TRBV5-5 and TRBJ2-7, is DAGVTQSPTHLIKTRGQQVTLRCSPISGHKSVSWYQQVLGQGPQFIFQYYEKEERGRGNFPDRFSARQFPNYSSELNVNALLLGDSALYLCATRASGAPYEQYFGPGTRLTVT.

The chain has TRBV28 and TRBJ1-2, with TRBD1 matching 8 bases. J lost 4 bases, V lost 6 bases, and 1 base had no gene match. Germline CDR1 reads MDHEN; CDR2 reads SYDVKM. The CDR3 spans 12 residues. The CDR3 DNA sequence: TGTGCCAGCAGGGGACAGGTCTATGGCTACACCTTC. Its protein product is CASRGQVYGYTF.

This clone was picked up one time. This rearrangement joins TRBV11-2 to TRBJ2-5; 10 positions agree with TRBD2. Judging by the DNA end, TRBJ2-7 fits better; the J call may be wrong. The germline V gene has CDR1 SGHAT and CDR2 FQNNGV. The length of the CDR3 is 15 residues. This CDR3 reads CASSPRTSGYYEQYF. Here the CDR3 DNA reads TGTGCCAGCAGCCCCCGGACTAGCGGATACTACGAGCAGTACTTC.